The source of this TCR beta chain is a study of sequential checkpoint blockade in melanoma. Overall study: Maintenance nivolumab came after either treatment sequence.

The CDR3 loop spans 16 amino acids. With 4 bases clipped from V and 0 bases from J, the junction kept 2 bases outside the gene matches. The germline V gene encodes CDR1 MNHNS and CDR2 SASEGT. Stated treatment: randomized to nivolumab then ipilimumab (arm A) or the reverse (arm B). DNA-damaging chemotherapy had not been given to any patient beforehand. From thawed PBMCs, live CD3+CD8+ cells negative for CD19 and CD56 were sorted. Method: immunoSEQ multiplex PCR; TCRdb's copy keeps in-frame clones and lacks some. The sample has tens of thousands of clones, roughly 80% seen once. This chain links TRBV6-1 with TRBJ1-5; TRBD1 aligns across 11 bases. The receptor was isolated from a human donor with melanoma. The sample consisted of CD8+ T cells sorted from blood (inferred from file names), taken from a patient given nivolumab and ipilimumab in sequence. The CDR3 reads CASSGTGGYSNQPQHF. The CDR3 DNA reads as TGTGCCAGCAGTGGGACAGGGGGCTATAGCAATCAGCCCCAGCATTTT.